Listed below are T cell receptor beta chains from one sample, sequenced in a study of blood T cell repertoires in COVID-19. Sequencing used immunoSEQ multiplex PCR; TCRdb keeps in-frame clones, though not all of them. Of approximately 40,000 clones in the sample, around 80% were seen once. Sequenced input: peripheral blood. All receptors derive from a human donor in a cohort sampled during active COVID-19. Both conserved end residues are part of each CDR3.

V gene,CDR3 protein
TRBV11-2,CASSLTGGPTNEKLFF
TRBV10-3,CAISAGTENTIYF
TRBV19,CASSRLGQGDYGYTF
TRBV27,CASRSGKTEQFF
TRBV9,CASSVVGQNYGYTF
TRBV19,CASSPQGAGTNEKLFF
TRBV25-1,CASSEEVENTEAFF
TRBV25-1,CASSETGQGAYNSPLHF
TRBV6-5,CASSYSKGGYEQYF
TRBV24-1,CATSDPGTGETQYF
TRBV29-1,CSVVDGGNTEAFF
TRBV20-1,CSAWTSGGWYF
TRBV28,CASEGFTGGAGKLFF
TRBV7-9,CASSLAGTSHNEQFF
TRBV11-2,CASSWGGSAGGTYEQYF
TRBV11-2,CASSLTAAEMSGNTIYF
TRBV10-3,CAISLIQGAGGYTF
TRBV6-2/TRBV6-3,CASSYPDRVDGYTF
TRBV30,CACTPWGQGTGNTIYF
TRBV19,CASSVGAASYGYTF
TRBV5-4,CASSSGLAGDQETQYF
TRBV18,CASSPQDFYNSPLHF
TRBV7-6,CASSLEGGSGNTIYF
TRBV27,CASSLTGLPEAFF
TRBV7-5,CVRSLDEGARSDTEAFF
TRBV11-2,CASSLASGTGKFGELFF
TRBV5-1,CASSWGQGGYEQYF
TRBV2,CASSIRGENTEAFF
TRBV4-3,CASSQESGNNQPQHF